A single TCR beta chain is shown here with its context. The antigen is unknown. The data belong to a study of graft-versus-host responses after intestinal transplantation. The assay was immunoSEQ multiplex PCR, and TCRdb's table has in-frame clones only and misses some. The sample yields over 75,000 clones, around 90% seen once. This CDR3 contains 17 residues. Germline V CDR1 and CDR2: LNHDA, SQIVND (reference sequence). V dropped 4 bases and J dropped 5; count of bases not matched to a gene: 8. The sequence derives from a human donor who was the organ donor for an intestinal transplant. The rearrangement uses TRBV19 and TRBJ2-3; 14 bases align to TRBD2. The sequencing here drew on unstimulated CD4+ T cells sorted from spleen or lymph node cells, taken before transplant. CDR3 protein: CASSRRTSGGTGDTQYF. The CDR3 nucleotides are TGTGCCAGTAGTAGAAGGACTAGCGGGGGGACAGGAGATACGCAGTATTTT.